The source of this TCR beta chain is a study of cytomegalovirus exposure and HLA in healthy donors. Study-wide results and caveats: Excluded: some indistinguishable V segments such as TRBV6-2 and TRBV6-3. A later examination showed that TCR association rates differed by HLA locus, with DRB1 most and HLA-C fewest.

The PCR had 60 Vbeta and 13 Jbeta primers. Assay: immunoSEQ multiplex PCR; the TCRdb copy retains only in-frame clones and omits some. The sample shows around 99,000 clones, around 73% of them seen only once. This clone was observed once. Its antigen is unknown. Looked up from germline, CDR1 is KGHSH and CDR2 is LQKENI. There are 12 residues in the CDR3. V was clipped by 3 bases and J by 9 bases, with 6 bases between them. The TCR sequence derives from a man in his forties or fifties in good health and CMV-seronegative. The chain is built from TRBV18 and TRBJ1-6; D is unresolved. The material sequenced was PBMCs. The CDR3 DNA follows: TGTGCCAGCTCACCGCCCGGTTCACCCCTCCACTTT. It codes for CASSPPGSPLHF. The whole variable domain, filled in from reference TRBV18 and TRBJ1-6, reads NAGVMQNPRHLVRRRGQEARLRCSPMKGHSHVYWYRQLPEEGLKFMVYLQKENIIDESGMPKERFSAEFPKEGPSILRIQQVVRGDSAAYFCASSPPGSPLHFGNGTRLTVT.